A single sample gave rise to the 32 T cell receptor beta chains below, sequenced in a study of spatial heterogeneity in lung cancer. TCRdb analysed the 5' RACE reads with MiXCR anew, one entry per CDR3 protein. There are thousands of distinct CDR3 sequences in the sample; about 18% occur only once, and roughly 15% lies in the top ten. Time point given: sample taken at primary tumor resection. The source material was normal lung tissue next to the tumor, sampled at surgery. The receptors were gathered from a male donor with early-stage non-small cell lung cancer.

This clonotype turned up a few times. The CDR3 DNA reads TGTGCCAGCAGCGAAAGGGGCGGCTATCTTCAGCCCCAGCATTTT. It specifies CASSERGGYLQPQHF. The rearrangement links TRBV2 to TRBJ1-5; D might be TRBD1 (5 bases). There are 15 residues in the CDR3. Trimming left V 6 bases short and J 6 bases short, with 18 bases between. Per the germline V gene, CDR1 is SNHLY and CDR2 is FYNNEI.

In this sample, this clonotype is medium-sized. CDR3 amino acids: CASSPLNPRWDTEAFF. The CDR3 bases are TGTGCCAGCAGTCCATTAAACCCTCGTTGGGACACTGAAGCTTTCTTT. V gene TRBV28 combines with J gene TRBJ1-1; no clear D. From germline, CDR1 is MDHEN and CDR2 SYDVKM. The CDR3 contains 16 residues. Trimming stripped 5 bases from V and 3 bases from J, with 19 bases between.

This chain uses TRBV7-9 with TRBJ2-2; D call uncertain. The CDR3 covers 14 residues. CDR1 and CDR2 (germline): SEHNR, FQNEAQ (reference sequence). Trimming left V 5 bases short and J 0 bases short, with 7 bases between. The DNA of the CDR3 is TGTGCCAGCAGCACCAGACCGAACACCGGGGAGCTGTTTTTT. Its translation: CASSTRPNTGELFF.

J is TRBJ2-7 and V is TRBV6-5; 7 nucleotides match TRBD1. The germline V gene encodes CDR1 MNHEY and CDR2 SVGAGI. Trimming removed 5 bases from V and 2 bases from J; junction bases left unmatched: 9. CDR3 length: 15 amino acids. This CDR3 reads CASSRSRDSTYEQYF. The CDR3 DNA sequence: TGTGCCAGCAGTCGTTCCCGGGACAGCACCTACGAGCAGTACTTC.

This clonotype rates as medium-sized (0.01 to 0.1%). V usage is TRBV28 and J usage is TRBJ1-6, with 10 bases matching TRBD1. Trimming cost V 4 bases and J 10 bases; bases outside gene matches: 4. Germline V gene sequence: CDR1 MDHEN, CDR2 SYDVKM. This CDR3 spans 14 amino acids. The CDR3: CASSWDRGGSPLHF. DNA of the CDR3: TGTGCCAGCAGTTGGGACAGGGGTGGCTCACCCCTCCACTTT.

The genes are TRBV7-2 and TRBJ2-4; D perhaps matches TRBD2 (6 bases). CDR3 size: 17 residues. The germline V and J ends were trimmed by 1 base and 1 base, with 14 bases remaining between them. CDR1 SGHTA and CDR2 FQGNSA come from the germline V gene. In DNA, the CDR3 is TGTGCCAGCAGCTTAGTGGGCGGGGCGACGGCCAAAAACATTCAGTACTTC. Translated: CASSLVGGATAKNIQYF.

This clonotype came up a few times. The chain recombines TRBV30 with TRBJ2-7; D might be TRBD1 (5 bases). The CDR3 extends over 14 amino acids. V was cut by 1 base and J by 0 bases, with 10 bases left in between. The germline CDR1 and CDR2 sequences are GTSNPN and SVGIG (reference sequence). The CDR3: CAWSGGGSSYEQYF. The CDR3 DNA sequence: TGTGCCTGGAGTGGGGGCGGAAGCTCCTACGAGCAGTACTTC.

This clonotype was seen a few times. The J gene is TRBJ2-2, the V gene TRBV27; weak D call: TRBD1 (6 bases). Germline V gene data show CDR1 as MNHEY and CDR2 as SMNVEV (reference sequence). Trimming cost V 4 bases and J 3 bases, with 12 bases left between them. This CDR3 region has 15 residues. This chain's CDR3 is CASSYGGQYTGELFF. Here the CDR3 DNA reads TGTGCCAGCAGTTATGGTGGACAGTACACCGGGGAGCTGTTTTTT.

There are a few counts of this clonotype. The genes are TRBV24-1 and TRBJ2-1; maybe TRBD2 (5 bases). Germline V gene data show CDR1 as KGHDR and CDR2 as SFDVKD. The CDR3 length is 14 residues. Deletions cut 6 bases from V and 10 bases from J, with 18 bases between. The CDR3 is CATSPGVGLSEQFF. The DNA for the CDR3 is TGTGCCACCAGTCCTGGGGTCGGACTCTCCGAGCAGTTCTTC.

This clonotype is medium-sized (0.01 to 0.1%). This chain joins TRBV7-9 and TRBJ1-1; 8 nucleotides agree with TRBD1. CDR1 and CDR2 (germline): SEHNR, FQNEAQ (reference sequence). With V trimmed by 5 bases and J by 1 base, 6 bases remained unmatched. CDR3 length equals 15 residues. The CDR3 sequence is CASSPGQGPNTEAFF. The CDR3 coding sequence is TGTGCCAGCAGCCCAGGACAGGGCCCGAACACTGAAGCTTTCTTT. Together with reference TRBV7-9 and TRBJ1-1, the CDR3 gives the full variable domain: DTGVSQNPRHKITKRGQNVTFRCDPISEHNRLYWYRQTLGQGPEFLTYFQNEAQLEKSRLLSDRFSAERPKGSFSTLEIQRTEQGDSAMYLCASSPGQGPNTEAFFGQGTRLTVV.

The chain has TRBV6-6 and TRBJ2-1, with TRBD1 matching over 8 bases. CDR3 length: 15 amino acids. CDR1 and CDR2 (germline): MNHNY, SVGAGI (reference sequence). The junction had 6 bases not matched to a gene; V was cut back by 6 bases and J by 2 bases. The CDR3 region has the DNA TGTGCCAGCAGACCGCCGGGACAGGCCTACAATGAGCAGTTCTTC. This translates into CASRPPGQAYNEQFF.

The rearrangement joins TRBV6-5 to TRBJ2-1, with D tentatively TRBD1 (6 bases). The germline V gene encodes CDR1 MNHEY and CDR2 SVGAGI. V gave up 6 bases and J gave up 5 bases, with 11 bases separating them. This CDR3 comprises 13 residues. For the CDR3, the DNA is TGTGCCAGCAGCTTACAGGGACACAATGAGCAGTTCTTC. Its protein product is CASSLQGHNEQFF.

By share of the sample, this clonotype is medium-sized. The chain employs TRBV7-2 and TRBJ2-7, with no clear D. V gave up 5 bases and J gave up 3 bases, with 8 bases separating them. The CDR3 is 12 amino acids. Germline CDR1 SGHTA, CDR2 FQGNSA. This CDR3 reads CASSHDSYEQYF. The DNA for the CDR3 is TGTGCCAGCAGCCACGATAGCTACGAGCAGTACTTC.

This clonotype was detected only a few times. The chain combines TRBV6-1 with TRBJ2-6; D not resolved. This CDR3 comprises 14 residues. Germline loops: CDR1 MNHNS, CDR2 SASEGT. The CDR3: CASRLASGANVLTF. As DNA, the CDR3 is TGTGCAAGCCGCTTGGCTTCTGGGGCCAACGTCCTGACTTTC.

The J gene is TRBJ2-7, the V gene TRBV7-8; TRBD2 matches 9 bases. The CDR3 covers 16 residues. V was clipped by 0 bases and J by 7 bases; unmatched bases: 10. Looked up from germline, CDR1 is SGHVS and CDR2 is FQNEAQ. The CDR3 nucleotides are TGTGCCAGCAGCTTAGCGAGTAGCGGGAGCCTTGCGGAGCAGTACTTC. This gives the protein CASSLASSGSLAEQYF.

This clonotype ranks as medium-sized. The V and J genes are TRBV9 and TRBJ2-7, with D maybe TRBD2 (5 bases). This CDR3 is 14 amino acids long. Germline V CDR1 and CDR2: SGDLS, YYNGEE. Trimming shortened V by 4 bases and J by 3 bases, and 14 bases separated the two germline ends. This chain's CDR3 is CASSPSLASYEQYF. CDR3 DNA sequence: TGTGCCAGCAGCCCGTCTTTAGCGAGCTACGAGCAGTACTTC. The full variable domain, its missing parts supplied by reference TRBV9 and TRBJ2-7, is DSGVTQTPKHLITATGQRVTLRCSPRSGDLSVYWYQQSLDQGLQFLIQYYNGEERAKGNILERFSAQQFPDLHSELNLSSLELGDSALYFCASSPSLASYEQYFGPGTRLTVT.

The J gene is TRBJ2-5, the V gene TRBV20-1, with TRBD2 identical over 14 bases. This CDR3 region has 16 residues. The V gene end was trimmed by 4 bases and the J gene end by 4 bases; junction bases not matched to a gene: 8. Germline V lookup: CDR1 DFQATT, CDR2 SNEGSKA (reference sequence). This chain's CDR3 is CSATAGTSGSSETQYF. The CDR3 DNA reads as TGCAGTGCTACAGCCGGGACTAGCGGGAGTTCAGAGACCCAGTACTTC.

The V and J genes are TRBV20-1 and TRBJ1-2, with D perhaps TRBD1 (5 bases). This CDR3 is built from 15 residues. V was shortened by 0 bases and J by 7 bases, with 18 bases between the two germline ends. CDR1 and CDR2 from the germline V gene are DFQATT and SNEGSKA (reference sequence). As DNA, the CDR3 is TGCAGTGCTAGAGAAAGGGGCAGGGTATCCGGTGGCTACACCTTC. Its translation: CSARERGRVSGGYTF.

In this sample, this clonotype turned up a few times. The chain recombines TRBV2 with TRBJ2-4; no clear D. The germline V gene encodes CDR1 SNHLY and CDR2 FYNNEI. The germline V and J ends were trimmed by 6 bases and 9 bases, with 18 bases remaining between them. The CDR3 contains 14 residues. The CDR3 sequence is CASRTDGDPTIQYF. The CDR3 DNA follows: TGTGCCAGCAGAACCGACGGAGATCCCACCATTCAGTACTTC.

CDR3 amino acids: CSVKSGQETQYF. The CDR3 DNA reads TGCAGCGTAAAATCCGGCCAAGAGACCCAGTACTTC. The V call is TRBV29-1, the J call TRBJ2-5, with no clear D. The V and J ends lost 6 bases and 1 base respectively, with 9 bases between them. The germline V gene has CDR1 SQVTM and CDR2 ANQGSEA. This CDR3 has 12 amino acids.

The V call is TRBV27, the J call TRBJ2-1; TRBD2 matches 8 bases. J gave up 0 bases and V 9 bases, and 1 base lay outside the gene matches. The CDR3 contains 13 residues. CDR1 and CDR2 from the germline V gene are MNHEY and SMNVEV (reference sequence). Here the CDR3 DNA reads TGTGCCAGTGGACTAGCCTCCTACAATGAGCAGTTCTTC. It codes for CASGLASYNEQFF.

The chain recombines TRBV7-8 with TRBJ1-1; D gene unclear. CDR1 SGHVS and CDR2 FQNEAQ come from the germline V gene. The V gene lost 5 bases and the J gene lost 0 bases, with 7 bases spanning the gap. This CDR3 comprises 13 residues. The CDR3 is CASSPALNTEAFF. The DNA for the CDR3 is TGTGCCAGCAGCCCAGCATTGAACACTGAAGCTTTCTTT.

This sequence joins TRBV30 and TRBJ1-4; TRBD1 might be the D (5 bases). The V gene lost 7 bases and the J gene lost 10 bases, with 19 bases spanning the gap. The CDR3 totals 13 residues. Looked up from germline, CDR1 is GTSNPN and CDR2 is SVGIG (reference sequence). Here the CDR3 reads CAYDRGESVKLFF. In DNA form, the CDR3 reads TGTGCCTACGACCGAGGGGAAAGCGTAAAACTGTTTTTT.

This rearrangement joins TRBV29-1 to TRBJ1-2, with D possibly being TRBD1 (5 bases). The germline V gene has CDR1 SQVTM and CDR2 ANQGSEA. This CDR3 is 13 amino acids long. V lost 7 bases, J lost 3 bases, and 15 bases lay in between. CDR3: CSALLQGDYGYTF. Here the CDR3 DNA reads TGCAGCGCCTTATTGCAGGGAGACTATGGCTACACCTTC.

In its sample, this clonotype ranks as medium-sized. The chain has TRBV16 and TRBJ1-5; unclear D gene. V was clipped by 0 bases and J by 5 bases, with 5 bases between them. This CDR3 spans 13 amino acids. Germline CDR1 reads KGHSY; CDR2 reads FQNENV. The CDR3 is CASSQSRDQPQHF. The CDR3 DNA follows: TGTGCCAGCAGCCAATCACGAGATCAGCCCCAGCATTTT.

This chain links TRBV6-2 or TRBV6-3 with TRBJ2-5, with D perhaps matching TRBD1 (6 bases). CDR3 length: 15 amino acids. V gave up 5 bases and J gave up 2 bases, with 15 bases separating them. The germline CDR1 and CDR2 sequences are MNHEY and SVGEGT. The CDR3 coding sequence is TGTGCCAGCAGTATCCCAGGGGCCGGACAAGAGACCCAGTACTTC. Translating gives CASSIPGAGQETQYF.

The CDR3 here is CASSNPGEQFF. The CDR3, as DNA: TGTGCCAGTAGCAACCCGGGTGAGCAGTTCTTC. The chain carries TRBV19 and TRBJ2-1; no definite D call. Looked up from germline, CDR1 is LNHDA and CDR2 is SQIVND (reference sequence). This CDR3 is 11 amino acids long. V was clipped by 6 bases and J by 9 bases, with 9 bases between them. The full variable domain, its missing parts supplied by reference TRBV19 and TRBJ2-1, is DGGITQSPKYLFRKEGQNVTLSCEQNLNHDAMYWYRQDPGQGLRLIYYSQIVNDFQKGDIAEGYSVSREKKESFPLTVTSAQKNPTAFYLCASSNPGEQFFGPGTRLTVL.

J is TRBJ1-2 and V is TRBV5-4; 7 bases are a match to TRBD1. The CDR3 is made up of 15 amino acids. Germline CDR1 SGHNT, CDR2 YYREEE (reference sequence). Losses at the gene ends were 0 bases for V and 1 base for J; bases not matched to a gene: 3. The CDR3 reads CASSLDRGLNYGYTF. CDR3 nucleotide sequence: TGTGCCAGCAGCTTGGACAGGGGACTTAACTATGGCTACACCTTC.

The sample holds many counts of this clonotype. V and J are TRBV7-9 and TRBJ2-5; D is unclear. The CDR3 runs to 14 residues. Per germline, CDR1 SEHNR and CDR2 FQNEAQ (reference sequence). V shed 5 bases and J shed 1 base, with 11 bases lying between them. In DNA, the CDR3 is TGTGCCAGCAGCCGGGCAGGCGGCCAAGAGACCCAGTACTTC. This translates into CASSRAGGQETQYF.

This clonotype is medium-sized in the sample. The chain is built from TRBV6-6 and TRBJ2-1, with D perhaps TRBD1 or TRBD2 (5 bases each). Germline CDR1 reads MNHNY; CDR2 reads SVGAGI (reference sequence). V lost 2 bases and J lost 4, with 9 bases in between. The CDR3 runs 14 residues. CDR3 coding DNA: TGTGCCAGCAGTTACGGGGGTTTGTACAATGAGCAGTTCTTC. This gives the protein CASSYGGLYNEQFF.

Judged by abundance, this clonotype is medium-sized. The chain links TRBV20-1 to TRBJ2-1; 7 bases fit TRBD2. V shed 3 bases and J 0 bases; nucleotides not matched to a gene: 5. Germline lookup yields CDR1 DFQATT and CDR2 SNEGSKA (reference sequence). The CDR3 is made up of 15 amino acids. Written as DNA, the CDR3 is TGCAGTGCTAGGACTAGCACCAACTCCTACAATGAGCAGTTCTTC. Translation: CSARTSTNSYNEQFF.

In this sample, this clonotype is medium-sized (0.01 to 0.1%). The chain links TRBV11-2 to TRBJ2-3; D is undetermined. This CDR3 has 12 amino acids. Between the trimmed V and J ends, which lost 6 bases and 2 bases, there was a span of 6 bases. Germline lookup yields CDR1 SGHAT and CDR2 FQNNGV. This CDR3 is CASSYTTDTQYF. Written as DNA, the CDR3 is TGTGCCAGCAGTTATACCACAGATACGCAGTATTTT.